This TCR beta chain was documented in a study of blood T cell repertoires in COVID-19. V lost 3 bases and J 3 bases, leaving 14 bases between the germline ends. CDR3 length: 15 amino acids. Per germline, CDR1 LGHNA and CDR2 YNFKEQ. Generated by immunoSEQ multiplex PCR, the TCRdb table keeps only in-frame clones and is missing some. This repertoire shows 300,000 or so clones, 70% to 90% found once; its top ten account for approximately 3.8%. The V gene is TRBV4-2, the J gene TRBJ1-1; maybe TRBD1 (5 bases). The source material was peripheral blood. The sequence was collected from a woman between 50 and 59 years old with active or convalescent COVID-19. CDR3 amino acids: CASSQLDGADTEAFF. CDR3 bases: TGTGCCAGCAGCCAGTTGGATGGGGCCGACACTGAAGCTTTCTTT.